The 21 T cell receptor beta chains in this list originate from one sample, sequenced in a study of T cells after yellow fever vaccination. One entry per CDR3 protein, called by TCRdb with MiXCR from the 5' RACE reads. The data hold 55,000 to 70,000 distinct CDR3 sequences, with 6.5% observed a single time. The material sequenced was CD8+ T cells sorted from PBMCs, taken approximately 47 days after the first yellow fever vaccination. The receptor source for this set is a man aged 18 to 35 who received the YFV17D yellow fever vaccine.

This clonotype was found many times. The gene calls are TRBV4-3 and TRBJ2-7, with 7 bases matching TRBD2. Germline trimming cut 0 bases from V and 2 bases from J; bases unmatched to any gene: 7. The CDR3 sequence is 16 residues long. Germline loops: CDR1 LGHNA, CDR2 YSLEER. In DNA, the CDR3 is TGCGCCAGCAGCCAAGAACGGGGGGACCCTGCCTACGAGCAGTACTTC. It is translated as CASSQERGDPAYEQYF.

This clonotype was seen at least ten times. V usage is TRBV4-3 and J usage is TRBJ2-3, with D uncertain. This CDR3 contains 15 residues. Germline assignment: CDR1 LGHNA and CDR2 YSLEER. The ends were cut back, 0 bases at V and 4 bases at J, with 11 bases in the middle. CDR3 in DNA: TGCGCCAGCAGCCAAGAGGAAAGGACCGCAGATACGCAGTATTTT. This sequence encodes CASSQEERTADTQYF.

This clonotype was detected a few times. The J gene is TRBJ2-5, the V gene TRBV7-9, with D possibly TRBD1 on 6 matching bases. CDR1 and CDR2 (germline): SEHNR, FQNEAQ (reference sequence). Trimming stripped 3 bases from V and 5 bases from J, with 7 bases between. The CDR3 is 12 amino acids. The CDR3 loop is CASSLQGETQYF. The DNA for the CDR3 is TGTGCCAGCAGCTTGCAGGGGGAGACCCAGTACTTC.

The V call is TRBV9, the J call TRBJ1-5; no definite D call. CDR1 is SGDLS and CDR2 is YYNGEE in the germline V gene. CDR3 length equals 15 residues. Trimming cost V 0 bases and J 4 bases, with 11 bases left between them. For the CDR3, the DNA is TGTGCCAGCAGCGTAGATTGGCGCGAAAATCAGCCCCAGCATTTT. Encoded protein: CASSVDWRENQPQHF.

This clonotype was picked up a small number of times. The J gene is TRBJ2-7, the V gene TRBV20-1; 8 bases agree with TRBD1. The length of the CDR3 is 15 residues. Unmatched junction bases numbered 11, after V lost 1 base and J lost 6 bases. Germline V gene data show CDR1 as DFQATT and CDR2 as SNEGSKA (reference sequence). This CDR3 is CSARGPRQGAGEQYF. CDR3 in DNA: TGCAGTGCTAGAGGTCCTCGGCAGGGGGCCGGCGAGCAGTACTTC.

This chain uses TRBV12-3 or TRBV12-4 with TRBJ2-7, with D perhaps matching TRBD2 (6 bases). Trimming shortened V by 5 bases and J by 0 bases, and 14 bases separated the two germline ends. The CDR3 extends over 15 amino acids. Written as DNA, the CDR3 is TGTGCCAGCAGTCCCCGGGGGACCCTCTCCTACGAGCAGTACTTC. This gives the protein CASSPRGTLSYEQYF.

The V and J genes are TRBV3-1 and TRBJ1-1, with D unresolved. The CDR3 has 14 residues. Germline CDR1 and CDR2: LGHDT and YNNKEL (reference sequence). V lost 0 bases to trimming and J lost 7 bases, with 12 bases between them. CDR3 region: CASSQDPTFYEAFF. CDR3 DNA: TGTGCCAGCAGCCAAGATCCCACCTTCTATGAAGCTTTCTTT.

The rearrangement uses TRBV4-1 and TRBJ2-2; D uncertain. CDR1 MGHRA and CDR2 YSYEKL come from the germline V gene. Trimming shortened V by 5 bases and J by 2 bases, and 3 bases separated the two germline ends. This CDR3 is built from 12 residues. The CDR3 loop is CASSGNTGELFF. In DNA, the CDR3 is TGCGCCAGCAGCGGCAACACCGGGGAGCTGTTTTTT.

The chain recombines TRBV29-1 with TRBJ1-3; a weak D match, TRBD1 (6 bases). The germline CDR1 and CDR2 sequences are SQVTM and ANQGSEA. The CDR3 spans 14 residues. Trimming shortened V by 5 bases and J by 4 bases, and 15 bases separated the two germline ends. The CDR3: CSVTPRGAGNTIYF. The CDR3 DNA reads as TGCAGCGTTACCCCGCGGGGGGCCGGAAACACCATATATTTT.

V and J are TRBV6-5 and TRBJ1-6; weak D call: TRBD1 (5 bases). The CDR3 is made up of 15 amino acids. From germline, CDR1 is MNHEY and CDR2 SVGAGI. The V gene lost 3 bases and the J gene lost 7 bases, with 13 bases spanning the gap. The CDR3 region has the DNA TGTGCCAGCAGTTATTCGGCGGCAGGGAATTCACCCCTCCACTTT. Amino acid sequence: CASSYSAAGNSPLHF.

The sample holds many counts of this clonotype. The CDR3 bases are TGTGCCAGCAGTGACTCGCATACTAGCACAGATACGCAGTATTTT. Its translation is CASSDSHTSTDTQYF. The rearrangement links TRBV6-4 to TRBJ2-3; D ambiguous. This CDR3 comprises 15 residues. Trimming removed 0 bases at V and 0 bases at J, with 7 bases between. The germline V gene encodes CDR1 MRHNA and CDR2 SNTAGT.

The chain links TRBV7-9 to TRBJ2-1; a possible D gene is TRBD2 (6 bases). The CDR3 runs 15 residues. Trimming pared 4 bases from V and 10 bases from J, leaving 20 bases between. CDR1 is SEHNR, CDR2 FQNEAQ, per germline (reference sequence). CDR3 bases: TGTGCCAGCAGCTCCGAAACCTGGACGGCGGGGGAGCAGTTCTTC. Its protein is CASSSETWTAGEQFF.

This clonotype has at least ten counts. V and J are TRBV24-1 and TRBJ2-3, with 7 bases matching TRBD2. Losses at the gene ends were 4 bases for V and 6 bases for J; bases not matched to a gene: 6. CDR3 length equals 14 residues. Germline V gene sequence: CDR1 KGHDR, CDR2 SFDVKD. The DNA for the CDR3 is TGTGCCACCAGTGAGGCGGGGGATTGGGATACGCAGTATTTT. Its translation: CATSEAGDWDTQYF.

V is TRBV29-1 and J is TRBJ2-7, with D unresolved. V dropped 5 bases and J dropped 1 base, with 12 bases sitting between them. The CDR3 sequence is 13 residues long. CDR1 and CDR2 (germline): SQVTM, ANQGSEA. CDR3 coding DNA: TGCAGCGTTACGACACCCCCTTCCTACGAGCAGTACTTC. Translating gives CSVTTPPSYEQYF.

This clonotype was detected ten times or more. This chain joins TRBV12-3 or TRBV12-4 and TRBJ2-5, with D possibly TRBD2 on 6 matching bases. The CDR3 totals 15 residues. Trimming stripped 7 bases from V and 1 base from J, with 16 bases between. The CDR3: CASTWGGGLQETQYF. In DNA form, the CDR3 reads TGTGCCAGCACCTGGGGAGGAGGACTCCAAGAGACCCAGTACTTC.

This clonotype was detected ten times or more. The chain carries TRBV4-3 and TRBJ2-1; D remains unclear. Germline lookup yields CDR1 LGHNA and CDR2 YSLEER. This CDR3 is built from 15 residues. Trimming removed 3 bases at V and 5 bases at J, with 14 bases between. In nucleotides, the CDR3 is TGCGCCAGCAGCCACCAAACCCAGGCTAACAATGAGCAGTTCTTC. Its protein product is CASSHQTQANNEQFF.

The chain links TRBV6-5 to TRBJ1-1, with D possibly TRBD1 on 6 matching bases. CDR3 length: 15 amino acids. V dropped 2 bases and J dropped 6 bases, with 16 bases sitting between them. Germline V gene sequence: CDR1 MNHEY, CDR2 SVGAGI. This CDR3 is CASSYGQPGGAEAFF. As DNA, the CDR3 is TGTGCCAGCAGTTACGGACAGCCCGGGGGAGCTGAAGCTTTCTTT.

This chain joins TRBV3-1 and TRBJ2-1; the D is unclear. This CDR3 is 15 amino acids long. Germline CDR1 is LGHDT and CDR2 is YNNKEL (reference sequence). Trimming removed 2 bases at V and 3 bases at J, with 11 bases between. The CDR3 reads CASSQLQDLYNEQFF. CDR3 sequence (DNA): TGTGCCAGCAGCCAATTGCAGGACCTCTACAATGAGCAGTTCTTC.

The chain joins TRBV7-3 to TRBJ2-7; 9 bases are shared with TRBD2. The CDR3 totals 16 residues. Germline values: CDR1 SGHTA, CDR2 FQGTGA. Trimming removed 9 bases from V and 4 bases from J; junction bases left unmatched: 16. The CDR3 bases are TGTGCCAGGCCCCCTGGGGAGCGGGGGGCCGTTTACGAGCAGTACGTC. It encodes CARPPGERGAVYEQYV.

The chain employs TRBV4-3 and TRBJ2-3; 7 bases match TRBD2. V was clipped by 4 bases and J by 0 bases; unmatched bases: 1. CDR1 LGHNA and CDR2 YSLEER come from the germline V gene. The CDR3 is made up of 14 amino acids. The CDR3 DNA reads TGCGCCAGCAGCCGCGGGGGTAGCACAGATACGCAGTATTTT. Protein sequence: CASSRGGSTDTQYF.

This clonotype was observed many times. The chain combines TRBV10-3 with TRBJ2-3; 7 positions agree with TRBD1. CDR3 length equals 16 residues. From germline, CDR1 is ENHRY and CDR2 SYGVKD. With 2 bases clipped from V and 0 bases from J, the junction kept 5 bases outside the gene matches. The CDR3 coding sequence is TGTGCCATCAGTGAGGCCACAGGGGACAGCACAGATACGCAGTATTTT. Translation gives CAISEATGDSTDTQYF.